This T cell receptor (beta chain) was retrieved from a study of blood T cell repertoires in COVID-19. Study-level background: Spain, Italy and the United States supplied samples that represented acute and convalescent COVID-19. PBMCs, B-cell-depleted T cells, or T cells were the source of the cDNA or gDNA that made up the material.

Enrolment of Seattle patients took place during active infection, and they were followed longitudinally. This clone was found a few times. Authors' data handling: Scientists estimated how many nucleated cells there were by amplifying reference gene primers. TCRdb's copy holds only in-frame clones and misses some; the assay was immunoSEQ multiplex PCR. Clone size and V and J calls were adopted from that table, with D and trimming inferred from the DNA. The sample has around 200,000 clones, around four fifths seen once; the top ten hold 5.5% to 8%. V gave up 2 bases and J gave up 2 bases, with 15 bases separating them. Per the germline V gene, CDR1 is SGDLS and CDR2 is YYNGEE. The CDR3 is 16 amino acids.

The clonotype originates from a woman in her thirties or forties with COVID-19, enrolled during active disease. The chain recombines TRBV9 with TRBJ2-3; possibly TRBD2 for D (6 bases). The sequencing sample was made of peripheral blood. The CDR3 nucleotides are TGTGCCAGCAGCGTTCCCGGGACTTTACTCACAGATACGCAGTATTTT. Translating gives CASSVPGTLLTDTQYF.